This T cell receptor (beta chain) stems from a study of neurological immune-mediated disorders. CDR3 size: 16 residues. Germline trimming cut 3 bases from V and 2 bases from J; bases unmatched to any gene: 2. CDR1 and CDR2 from the germline V gene are SGHRS and YFSETQ. Study observations and caveats: Multiple sclerosis was found to have the least TCR clonal expansion, below healthy controls, and HTLV-1-associated myelopathy the most.

The cDNA was generated through 5'RACE incorporating 10-nucleotide random UMIs. TCRdb called the 5' RACE reads again in MiXCR, with one record for every CDR3 protein. Of some 60,000 distinct CDR3 sequences in the sample, around 10% were seen once. Time point indicated: longitudinal time-point 1 (baseline). This clonotype was seen repeatedly, ten times or more. Its antigen is still unknown. This sequence was found in a male donor with HTLV-1-associated myelopathy (HAM/TSP). The material sequenced was PBMCs. The chain carries TRBV5-1 and TRBJ2-1; 13 nucleotides agree with TRBD2. The CDR3 region has the DNA TGCGCCAGCAGCTCGGGACTAGCGGGACCCTACAATGAGCAGTTCTTC. Its translation is CASSSGLAGPYNEQFF. The complete variable domain, with remaining parts taken from reference TRBV5-1 and TRBJ2-1, reads KAGVTQTPRYLIKTRGQQVTLSCSPISGHRSVSWYQQTPGQGLQFLFEYFSETQRNKGNFPGRFSGRQFSNSRSEMNVSTLELGDSALYLCASSSGLAGPYNEQFFGPGTRLTVL.